Included here is one TCR beta chain sequence, with context. Residents of about two dozen US areas, aged about 18 to 95 years, made up the participants. Categorization into cohorts depended on clinical history that participants reported. The source of the sample is a study of blood T cell repertoires in COVID-19. V lost 0 bases and J lost 7; bases outside the gene matches: 4. The CDR3 is made up of 15 amino acids. The germline V gene encodes CDR1 SGHRS and CDR2 YFSETQ. Sequenced by immunoSEQ multiplex PCR; TCRdb stores in-frame clones only, minus some. Of approximately 210,000 clones in the sample, 76% are singletons; the top ten hold about a sixth.

This clonotype was sampled from a woman aged 45-65 years with acute COVID-19. This chain uses TRBV5-1 with TRBJ1-6, with 7 bases lining up with TRBD1. Sequences were obtained from PBMCs or T cells enriched from blood (not recorded which). This chain's CDR3 is CASSLGSTGNSPLHF. The CDR3 DNA sequence: TGCGCCAGCAGCTTGGGCTCGACAGGGAATTCACCCCTCCACTTT.